This TCR beta chain was identified in a study of blood T cell repertoires in COVID-19. Assay: immunoSEQ multiplex PCR; the TCRdb copy retains only in-frame clones and omits some. Of approximately 500,000 clones listed, about 88% are singletons. With 1 base removed from V and 8 bases from J, the gap between germline ends came to 12 bases. CDR1 is KGHSH, CDR2 LQKENI, per germline. The CDR3 consists of 15 residues. The chain is built from TRBV18 and TRBJ1-6; weak D call: TRBD1 (6 bases). This receptor was identified in a man aged 18 to 30 with COVID-19, enrolled during active disease. Sequencing was carried out using peripheral blood. The CDR3 DNA reads as TGTGCCAGCTCACCACGCGGCAGGGGAGATTCACCCCTCCACTTT. Residues: CASSPRGRGDSPLHF.